A single sample is the source of the 32 T cell receptor beta chains below, sequenced in a study of glioma-infiltrating T cells after dendritic cell vaccination. The sample's time point: after dendritic cell vaccination, including at tumor progression/relapse. Here immunoSEQ multiplex PCR was the method, and the copy in TCRdb shows in-frame clones only, minus some. The sample yields more than 85,000 clones, around 87% seen once. Here the sequenced sample was blood, taken after dendritic cell vaccination. These receptors came from a human donor with glioblastoma.

As DNA, the CDR3 is TGTGCCAGCAGTTTCGGCCAGGGATATGGCTACACCTTC. This sequence encodes CASSFGQGYGYTF. V gene TRBV28 combines with J gene TRBJ1-2; D is possibly TRBD1 (5 bases). Germline V gene data show CDR1 as MDHEN and CDR2 as SYDVKM. The CDR3 consists of 13 residues. Trimming took 3 bases from V and 5 from J, leaving 10 bases between them.

This chain links TRBV4-1 with TRBJ1-3, with 8 nucleotides matching TRBD1. V shed 2 bases and J 2 bases; nucleotides not matched to a gene: 17. This CDR3 is built from 20 residues. CDR1 MGHRA and CDR2 YSYEKL come from the germline V gene. Here the CDR3 DNA reads TGCGCCAGCAGCCAACGTCAGGGGGCCCGGTCTCTTCGGGCTGGAAACACCATATATTTT. Translation: CASSQRQGARSLRAGNTIYF.

This chain joins TRBV27 and TRBJ1-2, with D perhaps TRBD1 (5 bases). Trimming left V 5 bases short and J 4 bases short, with 26 bases between. Germline V CDR1 and CDR2: MNHEY, SMNVEV (reference sequence). This CDR3 comprises 18 residues. CDR3 region: CASSPIANGGPGSYGYTF. CDR3 nucleotides: TGTGCCAGCAGTCCGATAGCCAACGGGGGACCGGGGTCCTATGGCTACACCTTC.

The gene calls are TRBV7-6 and TRBJ2-7, with 8 bases lining up with TRBD2. The CDR3 is made up of 20 amino acids. CDR1 is SGHVS, CDR2 FNYEAQ, per germline. The J segment lost 3 bases and the V segment lost 1 base, leaving 20 bases of the junction unmatched. Here the CDR3 reads CASSLVSVVGGASGDYEQYF. The CDR3 coding sequence is TGTGCCAGCAGCTTAGTGTCAGTCGTCGGGGGGGCTAGCGGTGACTACGAGCAGTACTTC.

The chain links TRBV5-8 to TRBJ1-1; no definite D call. V gave up 0 bases and J gave up 2 bases, with 14 bases separating them. The CDR3 runs 16 residues. Germline CDR1 is SGHTS and CDR2 is YDEGEE. The CDR3 protein is CASSLAVRATNTEAFF. The CDR3, as DNA: TGTGCCAGCAGCTTGGCCGTCCGAGCGACTAACACTGAAGCTTTCTTT.

The chain couples TRBV10-3 to TRBJ2-7, with TRBD1 matching 12 bases. The CDR3 has 13 residues. Looked up from germline, CDR1 is ENHRY and CDR2 is SYGVKD. V was pared by 8 bases and J by 7 bases, with 6 bases of the junction left unmatched. The CDR3 sequence is CAIGGQGASEQYF. The CDR3 bases are TGTGCCATCGGGGGACAGGGGGCTAGTGAGCAGTACTTC.

The J gene is TRBJ2-1, the V gene TRBV9, with 16 bases fitting TRBD2. After removal of 2 bases from V and 7 bases from J, the junction contained 9 bases not matched to a gene. The CDR3 extends over 18 amino acids. The V gene's germline CDR1 is SGDLS and CDR2 YYNGEE. The CDR3: CASSVAGTSGRAGNEQFF. The CDR3 bases are TGTGCCAGCAGCGTTGCGGGGACTAGCGGGAGGGCCGGGAATGAGCAGTTCTTC.

The rearrangement uses TRBV27 and TRBJ2-1; 7 nucleotides align to TRBD1. V dropped 1 base and J dropped 3; count of bases not matched to a gene: 3. CDR1 is MNHEY, CDR2 SMNVEV, per germline (reference sequence). This CDR3 has 15 amino acids. The CDR3 DNA is TGTGCCAGCAGTTTATTAGGGGGCTACTACAATGAGCAGTTCTTC. It is translated as CASSLLGGYYNEQFF.

The CDR3 DNA reads TGTGCCAGCAGCAGAACAGGGAACACTGAAGCTTTCTTT. Its translation is CASSRTGNTEAFF. The chain links TRBV9 to TRBJ1-1, with D possibly TRBD1 on 5 matching bases. In germline, CDR1 is SGDLS, CDR2 YYNGEE. Trimming left V 4 bases short and J 1 base short, with 8 bases between. The CDR3 runs 13 residues.

The chain couples TRBV7-3 to TRBJ2-6, with D perhaps TRBD2 (6 bases). V lost 4 bases and J 0 bases, leaving 16 bases between the germline ends. The CDR3 is 18 amino acids. Germline loops: CDR1 SGHTA, CDR2 FQGTGA. CDR3 sequence reads: CASSSYPGLPSGANVLTF. In nucleotides, the CDR3 is TGTGCCAGCAGCTCCTACCCGGGACTGCCCTCTGGGGCCAACGTCCTGACTTTC.

The chain couples TRBV5-8 to TRBJ2-4; D is possibly TRBD2 (6 bases). This CDR3 region has 15 residues. Germline values: CDR1 SGHTS, CDR2 YDEGEE. V lost 6 bases and J 1 base, leaving 14 bases between the germline ends. In DNA form, the CDR3 reads TGTGCCAGCACCGGGAGAGGGAGGGCCAAAAACATTCAGTACTTC. It codes for CASTGRGRAKNIQYF.

In DNA form, the CDR3 reads TGTGCCAGCAGCTTAGTTCTAGCGGGGGAGACCCAGTACTTC. Its translation: CASSLVLAGETQYF. V usage is TRBV7-9 and J usage is TRBJ2-5; 9 bases line up with TRBD2. There are 14 residues in the CDR3. Trimming cost V 1 base and J 5 bases; bases outside gene matches: 2. The V gene's germline CDR1 is SEHNR and CDR2 FQNEAQ (reference sequence).

The chain joins TRBV4-1 to TRBJ1-6; tentative D call: TRBD1 (6 bases). Per germline, CDR1 MGHRA and CDR2 YSYEKL. This CDR3 has 16 amino acids. The V end lost 3 bases, the J end lost 8 bases, and 17 bases lay between the germline ends. CDR3 sequence reads: CASSQVRGGGYSPLHF. DNA for the CDR3: TGCGCCAGCAGCCAGGTTAGGGGGGGCGGTTATTCACCCCTCCACTTT.

This clone was detected only once. The V gene is TRBV10-3, the J gene TRBJ1-2, with 7 bases aligning to TRBD1. In germline, CDR1 is ENHRY, CDR2 SYGVKD. V lost 3 bases to trimming and J lost 3 bases; unmatched junction nucleotides: 1. This CDR3 contains 13 residues. As DNA, the CDR3 is TGTGCCATCAGTGAAGGGACAGACTATGGCTACACCTTC. Protein sequence: CAISEGTDYGYTF.

This clone was counted a single time. V usage is TRBV10-2 and J usage is TRBJ2-5, with D uncertain. V lost 10 bases and J 1 base, leaving 10 bases between the germline ends. Germline V gene data show CDR1 as WSHSY and CDR2 as SAAADI. The CDR3 loop spans 12 amino acids. Here the CDR3 reads CATSAGQETQYF. CDR3 in DNA: TGCGCCACGTCGGCAGGCCAAGAGACCCAGTACTTC.

The chain is built from TRBV11-1 and TRBJ1-1; D not certain. V lost 4 bases and J lost 0, with 12 bases in between. CDR3 length equals 15 residues. Germline CDR1 is SGHAT and CDR2 is FQDESV (reference sequence). The chain's CDR3 is CASSSALTLNTEAFF. CDR3 bases: TGTGCCAGCAGCTCAGCGCTCACATTGAACACTGAAGCTTTCTTT.

This chain uses TRBV28 with TRBJ2-3; 11 bases match TRBD2. CDR1 and CDR2 from the germline V gene are MDHEN and SYDVKM. The CDR3 covers 18 residues. V shed 2 bases and J 0 bases; nucleotides not matched to a gene: 7. The CDR3 region is CASSLIAGGIPSTDTQYF. The CDR3 bases are TGTGCCAGCAGTTTAATAGCGGGAGGGATTCCTAGCACAGATACGCAGTATTTT.

V gene TRBV4-1 combines with J gene TRBJ2-7; TRBD2 matches 9 bases. The CDR3 has 16 residues. CDR1 and CDR2 (germline): MGHRA, YSYEKL. V lost 1 base and J lost 2; bases outside the gene matches: 6. CDR3 coding DNA: TGCGCCAGCAGCCAAGTAGTAGCGGGAGATACCTACGAGCAGTACTTC. Encoded protein: CASSQVVAGDTYEQYF.

DNA of the CDR3: TGTGCCAGCTCACCTCCCGGGGTATACGAGCAGTACTTC. Translation: CASSPPGVYEQYF. The chain is built from TRBV18 and TRBJ2-7; D perhaps matches TRBD2 (5 bases). The ends were cut back, 3 bases at V and 4 bases at J, with 10 bases in the middle. Germline loops: CDR1 KGHSH, CDR2 LQKENI. The CDR3 has 13 residues.

The chain recombines TRBV29-1 with TRBJ2-7, with D possibly matching TRBD1 (5 bases). V was cut by 6 bases and J by 1 base, with 16 bases left in between. CDR1 is SQVTM, CDR2 ANQGSEA, per germline. This CDR3 is 14 amino acids long. The CDR3 coding sequence is TGCAGCGTGGAGAGTGAAAGGGGTTCCTACGAGCAGTACTTC. Protein: CSVESERGSYEQYF.

This clone was seen once. V usage is TRBV5-4 and J usage is TRBJ2-2, with 9 bases identical to TRBD1. CDR1 SGHNT and CDR2 YYREEE come from the germline V gene (reference sequence). V shed 0 bases and J 6 bases; nucleotides not matched to a gene: 6. The CDR3 extends over 16 amino acids. CDR3 bases: TGTGCCAGCAGCTTGGTGGGGACAGGGAGAGCCGGGGAGCTGTTTTTT. It encodes CASSLVGTGRAGELFF.

This clone was seen once. The chain joins TRBV29-1 to TRBJ2-5; TRBD1 matches at 9 bases. The CDR3 has 14 residues. The germline gives CDR1 SQVTM, CDR2 ANQGSEA. The V segment lost 6 bases and the J segment 5 bases; nucleotides outside the gene matches: 10. Written as DNA, the CDR3 is TGCAGCGTCGCAACCGGGACAGGGATGGAGACCCAGTACTTC. Translated: CSVATGTGMETQYF.

The chain is built from TRBV5-6 and TRBJ1-6, with 9 bases that match TRBD1. The V gene's germline CDR1 is SGHDT and CDR2 YYEEEE. The CDR3 covers 14 residues. V shed 4 bases, J shed 8 bases, and the junction held 4 bases outside the gene matches. This CDR3 reads CASSGTGPHSPLHF. The DNA of the CDR3 is TGTGCCAGCAGCGGGACAGGGCCCCATTCACCCCTCCACTTT. Complete variable domain (other parts from reference TRBV5-6 and TRBJ1-6): DAGVTQSPTHLIKTRGQQVTLRCSPKSGHDTVSWYQQALGQGPQFIFQYYEEEERQRGNFPDRFSGHQFPNYSSELNVNALLLGDSALYLCASSGTGPHSPLHFGNGTRLTVT.

The chain couples TRBV9 to TRBJ1-4; TRBD1 is a possible D gene (6 bases). V was trimmed by 4 bases and J by 4 bases, leaving 14 bases between them. The CDR3 extends over 15 amino acids. Germline CDR1 SGDLS, CDR2 YYNGEE. The CDR3 nucleotides are TGTGCCAGCAGCCCGATGACAGGCCTTAATGAAAAACTGTTTTTT. It yields the protein CASSPMTGLNEKLFF.

The J gene is TRBJ2-5, the V gene TRBV5-1; 9 bases match TRBD1. Germline CDR1 reads SGHRS; CDR2 reads YFSETQ. The CDR3 has 15 amino acids. V lost 4 bases, J lost 5 bases, and 9 bases stayed unmatched. CDR3 amino acids: CASSGGTGWGETQYF. The CDR3 bases are TGCGCCAGCAGCGGAGGGACAGGGTGGGGGGAGACCCAGTACTTC. The whole variable domain, remainder taken from reference TRBV5-1 and TRBJ2-5, is KAGVTQTPRYLIKTRGQQVTLSCSPISGHRSVSWYQQTPGQGLQFLFEYFSETQRNKGNFPGRFSGRQFSNSRSEMNVSTLELGDSALYLCASSGGTGWGETQYFGPGTRLLVL.

The chain combines TRBV5-3 with TRBJ2-4, with D unclear. TRBV5-3 is classed as an ORF, of uncertain function. Trimming cost V 4 bases and J 0 bases, with 11 bases left between them. The CDR3 consists of 15 residues. CDR3: CARSPGRLAKNIQYF. The CDR3 DNA sequence: TGTGCCAGAAGCCCTGGCAGGCTAGCCAAAAACATTCAGTACTTC.

About this clone: Different DNA sequences within this sample yield the same CDR3. The rearrangement links TRBV5-1 to TRBJ2-1; tentative D call: TRBD2 (5 bases). This CDR3 is built from 13 residues. Trimming removed 3 bases at V and 4 bases at J, with 8 bases between. CDR1 is SGHRS and CDR2 is YFSETQ in the germline V gene. CDR3 region: CASSSPGYNEQFF. The CDR3, as DNA: TGCGCCAGCAGCTCCCCGGGATACAATGAGCAGTTCTTC.

CDR3 nucleotides: TGTGCCAGCAGCTCCGGACTAGCGGGAGCCAAAAACATTCAGTACTTC. It encodes CASSSGLAGAKNIQYF. The chain is built from TRBV13 and TRBJ2-4, with TRBD2 identical over 11 bases. This CDR3 is built from 16 residues. V lost 4 bases to trimming and J lost 0 bases; unmatched junction nucleotides: 2. The germline V gene encodes CDR1 PRHDT and CDR2 FYEKMQ (reference sequence).

The J gene is TRBJ2-1, the V gene TRBV11-3; D gene ambiguous. Germline V CDR1 and CDR2: SGHNT, YENEEA. Trimming pared 5 bases from V and 8 bases from J, leaving 13 bases between. The CDR3 has 13 residues. The CDR3, as DNA: TGTGCCAGCAGCCAATACAGCTTTTATGAGCAGTTCTTC. Residues: CASSQYSFYEQFF. Based on the CDR3 plus reference TRBV11-3 and TRBJ2-1, the full variable domain is EAGVVQSPRYKIIEKKQPVAFWCNPISGHNTLYWYLQNLGQGPELLIRYENEEAVDDSQLPKDRFSAERLKGVDSTLKIQPAELGDSAVYLCASSQYSFYEQFFGPGTRLTVL.

J is TRBJ2-4 and V is TRBV10-1; tentative D call: TRBD1 (5 bases). The CDR3 spans 15 residues. V was clipped by 5 bases and J by 0 bases, with 11 bases between them. CDR1 is WNHNN, CDR2 SYGVQD, per germline (reference sequence). CDR3 in DNA: TGCGCCAGCAGTTTGGGCAGGGTAGCCAAAAACATTCAGTACTTC. As protein: CASSLGRVAKNIQYF.

This sequence joins TRBV18 and TRBJ1-1; 10 bases are a match to TRBD1. The CDR3 has 17 amino acids. V shed 2 bases, J shed 1 base, and the junction held 7 bases outside the gene matches. Germline lookup yields CDR1 KGHSH and CDR2 LQKENI. CDR3 region: CASSPMTGGFANTEAFF. Written as DNA, the CDR3 is TGTGCCAGCTCACCAATGACAGGGGGCTTTGCGAACACTGAAGCTTTCTTT. Full variable domain (outside the CDR3, taken from reference TRBV18 and TRBJ1-1): NAGVMQNPRHLVRRRGQEARLRCSPMKGHSHVYWYRQLPEEGLKFMVYLQKENIIDESGMPKERFSAEFPKEGPSILRIQQVVRGDSAAYFCASSPMTGGFANTEAFFGQGTRLTVV.

The chain uses TRBV14 and TRBJ2-1, with TRBD1 matching 12 bases. The CDR3 loop spans 14 amino acids. Germline CDR1 is SGHDN and CDR2 is FVKESK. Trimming cost V 4 bases and J 7 bases; bases outside gene matches: 2. CDR3 in DNA: TGTGCCAGCAGCCGGGACAGGGGGCGAAATGAGCAGTTCTTC. It codes for CASSRDRGRNEQFF.